These 24 T cell receptor beta chains originate from one sample sequenced in a study of shared clonotypes between healthy human individuals. The method was immunoSEQ multiplex PCR; TCRdb's version includes in-frame clones alone and lacks a portion of them. Counted here are a few million clones, approximately 94% occurring once; the ten biggest clones make up roughly 0.15%. Sequenced input: naive CD4+ T cells sorted from blood. Subset here: CD45RA+ positively selected. The receptors shown here come from a man aged 18 to 30 in good health.

The chain has TRBV19 and TRBJ1-3; 7 nucleotides line up with TRBD1. In germline, CDR1 is LNHDA, CDR2 SQIVND (reference sequence). The CDR3 runs 15 residues. V lost 7 bases, J lost 4 bases, and 10 bases stayed unmatched. The CDR3 sequence is CASTTTGYGGNTIYF. The CDR3 nucleotides read TGTGCCAGTACCACGACAGGGTACGGCGGAAACACCATATATTTT.

The V call is TRBV9, the J call TRBJ2-7, with D hard to call. The V end was cut by 3 bases, the J end by 5 bases, with 21 bases between. The germline V gene encodes CDR1 SGDLS and CDR2 YYNGEE. CDR3 size: 16 residues. Here the CDR3 DNA reads TGTGCCAGCAGCGCTGGCGTCCGTTCCGAATACAACGAGCAGTACTTC. Its protein product is CASSAGVRSEYNEQYF. Together with reference TRBV9 and TRBJ2-7, the CDR3 gives the full variable domain: DSGVTQTPKHLITATGQRVTLRCSPRSGDLSVYWYQQSLDQGLQFLIQYYNGEERAKGNILERFSAQQFPDLHSELNLSSLELGDSALYFCASSAGVRSEYNEQYFGPGTRLTVT.

V is TRBV10-1 and J is TRBJ1-4, with D uncertain. Germline assignment: CDR1 WNHNN and CDR2 SYGVQD (reference sequence). V was shortened by 6 bases and J by 0 bases, with 14 bases between the two germline ends. This CDR3 region has 16 residues. Written as DNA, the CDR3 is TGCGCCAGCAGCCCCAAACCCGGTACAACTAATGAAAAACTGTTTTTT. This sequence encodes CASSPKPGTTNEKLFF.

The gene calls are TRBV19 and TRBJ2-7; 9 bases map to TRBD1. The CDR3 consists of 16 residues. Germline CDR1 and CDR2: LNHDA and SQIVND (reference sequence). The V and J ends lost 3 bases and 3 bases, in that order; junction bases with no gene match: 9. The CDR3 loop reads CASSIYSGQGYYEQYF. CDR3 nucleotides: TGTGCCAGTAGTATTTACTCGGGACAGGGATACTACGAGCAGTACTTC.

The V gene is TRBV18, the J gene TRBJ2-1; TRBD2 agrees at 7 bases. J gave up 0 bases and V 5 bases, and 4 bases lay outside the gene matches. CDR1 is KGHSH and CDR2 is LQKENI in the germline V gene. This CDR3 region has 15 residues. The CDR3 is CASSASGNSYNEQFF. The CDR3 DNA sequence: TGTGCCAGCTCAGCAAGCGGGAACTCCTACAATGAGCAGTTCTTC. Combining the CDR3 with reference TRBV18 and TRBJ2-1 gives the whole variable domain NAGVMQNPRHLVRRRGQEARLRCSPMKGHSHVYWYRQLPEEGLKFMVYLQKENIIDESGMPKERFSAEFPKEGPSILRIQQVVRGDSAAYFCASSASGNSYNEQFFGPGTRLTVL.

The chain joins TRBV7-2 to TRBJ2-5; 10 positions match TRBD2. CDR3 length: 17 residues. V was clipped by 4 bases and J by 5 bases; unmatched bases: 13. Per germline, CDR1 SGHTA and CDR2 FQGNSA. This CDR3 reads CASSSPSGRVLVETQYF. CDR3 sequence (DNA): TGTGCCAGCAGCTCCCCCAGCGGGAGGGTCTTGGTGGAGACCCAGTACTTC.

The chain recombines TRBV29-1 with TRBJ2-7; 10 bases agree with TRBD1. CDR3 length: 11 amino acids. Losses at the gene ends were 5 bases for V and 7 bases for J; bases not matched to a gene: 2. Germline CDR1 reads SQVTM; CDR2 reads ANQGSEA. The DNA for the CDR3 is TGCAGCGTTTGGACAGGGGGGGAGCAGTACTTC. Amino acid sequence: CSVWTGGEQYF.

The chain combines TRBV6-5 with TRBJ1-5, with 9 bases that match TRBD1. Looked up from germline, CDR1 is MNHEY and CDR2 is SVGAGI. The length of the CDR3 is 15 residues. V lost 6 bases and J lost 1; bases outside the gene matches: 4. The CDR3 region has the DNA TGTGCCAGCAGGGGACAGGGTTTGAGCAATCAGCCCCAGCATTTT. Translation: CASRGQGLSNQPQHF.

The chain is built from TRBV6-1 and TRBJ2-7; TRBD1 matches at 12 bases. V dropped 9 bases and J dropped 4; count of bases not matched to a gene: 7. This CDR3 has 14 amino acids. Germline CDR1 and CDR2: MNHNS and SASEGT. CDR3 amino acids: CASKGGQGAYEQYF. In DNA form, the CDR3 reads TGTGCCAGTAAAGGGGGACAGGGGGCTTACGAGCAGTACTTC.

Details on this clone: Other DNA sequences in the sample encode the same CDR3. The J gene is TRBJ1-2, the V gene TRBV30; D not certain. Trimming took 0 bases from V and 7 from J, leaving 6 bases between them. This CDR3 region has 11 residues. The V gene's germline CDR1 is GTSNPN and CDR2 SVGIG (reference sequence). CDR3 sequence reads: CAWSVGSGYTF. The CDR3 coding sequence is TGTGCCTGGAGTGTAGGCAGTGGCTACACCTTC.

The J gene is TRBJ2-1, the V gene TRBV7-2; 7 nucleotides agree with TRBD2. With V trimmed by 2 bases and J by 5 bases, 3 bases remained unmatched. CDR1 and CDR2 from the germline V gene are SGHTA and FQGNSA. The CDR3 totals 14 residues. CDR3 residues: CASSLQRGDNEQFF. CDR3 in DNA: TGTGCCAGCAGCTTACAGCGGGGTGACAATGAGCAGTTCTTC.

The gene calls are TRBV6-5 and TRBJ2-2, with D uncertain. The germline V gene encodes CDR1 MNHEY and CDR2 SVGAGI. The CDR3 totals 12 residues. V dropped 2 bases and J dropped 8 bases, with 6 bases sitting between them. The CDR3 reads CASSYNVGELFF. DNA of the CDR3: TGTGCCAGCAGTTACAATGTGGGGGAGCTGTTTTTT.

This chain uses TRBV5-6 with TRBJ2-3; TRBD2 matches at 14 bases. The trim removed 0 bases at V and 4 bases at J, leaving 4 bases unmatched. CDR1 SGHDT and CDR2 YYEEEE come from the germline V gene. The CDR3 spans 17 residues. The CDR3 loop is CASSLGPGLAGADTQYF. The CDR3 coding sequence is TGTGCCAGCAGCTTGGGACCGGGACTAGCGGGAGCAGATACGCAGTATTTT.

In nucleotides, the CDR3 is TGTGCCAGCAGCTTGGTAGGGCCGCTCGGGCTTGGGGCCAACGTCCTGACTTTC. This encodes CASSLVGPLGLGANVLTF. The chain recombines TRBV5-4 with TRBJ2-6; D is unclear. With 0 bases removed from V and 3 bases from J, the gap between germline ends came to 16 bases. This CDR3 is 18 amino acids long. Germline V CDR1 and CDR2: SGHNT, YYREEE (reference sequence).

The chain employs TRBV19 and TRBJ1-4, with a possible D match to TRBD1 (6 bases). This CDR3 is 14 amino acids long. V dropped 6 bases and J dropped 3 bases, with 11 bases sitting between them. Germline values: CDR1 LNHDA, CDR2 SQIVND (reference sequence). CDR3 residues: CASRPGGPNEKLFF. The CDR3 nucleotides are TGTGCCAGTAGACCTGGGGGCCCTAATGAAAAACTGTTTTTT.

Details on this clone: The same CDR3 can be traced to other DNA sequences in this sample. The rearrangement uses TRBV2 and TRBJ1-1, with TRBD1 identical over 9 bases. Germline V gene sequence: CDR1 SNHLY, CDR2 FYNNEI. The CDR3 is made up of 13 amino acids. V lost 7 bases and J lost 5; bases outside the gene matches: 5. Here the CDR3 reads CASTGQGGTEAFF. The CDR3 nucleotides are TGTGCCAGCACGGGACAGGGAGGGACTGAAGCTTTCTTT.

This chain joins TRBV7-9 and TRBJ2-7; unclear D gene. CDR3 length: 15 amino acids. The germline gives CDR1 SEHNR, CDR2 FQNEAQ (reference sequence). V was cut by 4 bases and J by 6 bases, with 19 bases left in between. This CDR3 is CASSSLEASRIEQYF. As DNA, the CDR3 is TGTGCCAGCAGCTCCCTAGAGGCCTCTCGGATCGAGCAGTACTTC.

The chain recombines TRBV5-4 with TRBJ2-6; D may be TRBD2 (7 bases). Trimming stripped 6 bases from V and 2 bases from J, with 12 bases between. The germline V gene encodes CDR1 SGHNT and CDR2 YYREEE (reference sequence). This CDR3 contains 15 residues. The CDR3 loop reads CASILGGPGANVLTF. CDR3 in DNA: TGTGCCAGCATCCTGGGGGGGCCTGGGGCCAACGTCCTGACTTTC.

The J gene is TRBJ2-1, the V gene TRBV18; the D is unclear. Trimming cost V 2 bases and J 6 bases, with 11 bases left between them. The CDR3 totals 14 residues. Germline V gene lookup returns CDR1 KGHSH and CDR2 LQKENI. CDR3 amino acids: CASSPNGLSNEQFF. The CDR3 region has the DNA TGTGCCAGCTCACCAAACGGGTTATCCAATGAGCAGTTCTTC.

The chain combines TRBV5-1 with TRBJ2-7, with no clear D. CDR3 size: 14 residues. Per the germline V gene, CDR1 is SGHRS and CDR2 is YFSETQ. V was pared by 7 bases and J by 5 bases, with 19 bases between. The CDR3 spells CASLPTHPYHEQYF. In nucleotides, the CDR3 is TGCGCCAGCCTTCCGACTCACCCCTACCACGAGCAGTACTTC.

This clone was seen just once. The V call is TRBV21-1, the J call TRBJ2-5; the DNA was not compared with TRBD2, the D call given in the table. TRBV21-1 is noted as a pseudogene. The CDR3 runs to 15 residues. The CDR3 reads CASSNGERSQETQYF. CDR3 nucleotide sequence: TGTGCCAGCAGCAACGGGGAGAGGTCCCAAGAGACCCAGTACTTC.

This chain uses TRBV7-9 with TRBJ2-7; D is possibly TRBD1 (6 bases). The CDR3 runs 14 residues. Germline values: CDR1 SEHNR, CDR2 FQNEAQ (reference sequence). Trimming shortened V by 5 bases and J by 3 bases, and 14 bases separated the two germline ends. This chain's CDR3 is CASSSRDTGYEQYF. The CDR3 nucleotides are TGTGCCAGCAGCAGCAGGGACACCGGCTACGAGCAGTACTTC.

The rearrangement links TRBV11-2 to TRBJ2-7; TRBD1 agrees at 10 bases. Germline V gene sequence: CDR1 SGHAT, CDR2 FQNNGV. Trimming at V came to 5 bases and at J to 5 bases, leaving 6 bases not matched to a gene. CDR3 size: 14 residues. CDR3 nucleotide sequence: TGTGCCAGCAGCCAACCGGGACAGGGGAACGAGCAGTACTTC. Its translation: CASSQPGQGNEQYF. Complete variable domain (other parts from reference TRBV11-2 and TRBJ2-7): EAGVAQSPRYKIIEKRQSVAFWCNPISGHATLYWYQQILGQGPKLLIQFQNNGVVDDSQLPKDRFSAERLKGVDSTLKIQPAKLEDSAVYLCASSQPGQGNEQYFGPGTRLTVT.

This chain joins TRBV18 and TRBJ2-7, with 7 positions matching TRBD1. The length of the CDR3 is 15 residues. Germline CDR1 KGHSH, CDR2 LQKENI. J lost 2 bases, V lost 3 bases, and 7 bases had no gene match. The CDR3 here is CASSPPGQIPYEQYF. In DNA, the CDR3 is TGTGCCAGCTCACCCCCGGGACAGATTCCCTACGAGCAGTACTTC.